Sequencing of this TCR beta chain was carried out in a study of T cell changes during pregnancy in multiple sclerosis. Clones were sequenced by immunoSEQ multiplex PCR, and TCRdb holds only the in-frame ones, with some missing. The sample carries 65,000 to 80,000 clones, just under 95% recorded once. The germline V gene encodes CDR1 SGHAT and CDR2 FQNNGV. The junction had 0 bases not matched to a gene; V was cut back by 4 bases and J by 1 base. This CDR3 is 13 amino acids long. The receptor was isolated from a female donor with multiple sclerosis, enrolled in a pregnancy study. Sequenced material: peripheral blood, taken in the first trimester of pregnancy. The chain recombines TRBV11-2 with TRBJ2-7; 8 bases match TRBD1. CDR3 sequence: CASSWTGSYEQYF. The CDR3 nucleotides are TGTGCCAGCAGCTGGACAGGGTCCTACGAGCAGTACTTC. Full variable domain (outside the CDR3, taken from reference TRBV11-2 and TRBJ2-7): EAGVAQSPRYKIIEKRQSVAFWCNPISGHATLYWYQQILGQGPKLLIQFQNNGVVDDSQLPKDRFSAERLKGVDSTLKIQPAKLEDSAVYLCASSWTGSYEQYFGPGTRLTVT.